The sequence of this T cell receptor beta chain was determined in a study of T-cell reconstitution after alpha-beta-depleted transplantation in children (dated by TCRdb to between 2015 and 2016). Regarding the complete study: Using TCR repertoire profiling, the study followed T-cell immune reconstitution in a quantitative way in children after TCRalphabeta/CD19-depleted allogeneic hematopoietic cell transplantation.

This clonotype has more than one count but fewer than ten. What antigen it recognizes has not been identified. The input lacks base qualities; no much larger clone sits a single base away. Deletion took 6 bases off V and 0 bases off J, with a span of 11 bases between the germline ends. From its cysteine to its phenylalanine, the CDR3 spans 15 amino acids. The entry retains the CDR3 DNA only, 45 bases that are in frame from base 1. From the germline V gene, CDR1 is MNHNS and CDR2 is SASEGT. The protocol used for the library was PCR. This sample was sequenced with an Illumina HiSeq 2500. TCR libraries were prepared with molecular barcoding, using unique molecular identifiers to normalize TCRbeta repertoire quantification. Using fastp trimming at Q25 and MiXCR clonotype assembly, TCRdb reanalyzed the public sequencing data and kept in-frame beta chains. Duplicate CDR3 protein sequences are folded into a single record with the most common DNA and genes. The sample table records 420,000 or so distinct CDR3 sequences; approximately 11% of these occur just once. About 5% of the sample is taken by the ten largest.

This clonotype originated in a human donor who donated a stem cell graft to a child with acute myeloid leukemia. Rearrangement joined TRBV6-1 to TRBJ1-4, and perhaps TRBD1 as D gene, on 6 matching bases. Material: PBMCs from the stem cell graft donor, obtained from the stem cell graft. The DNA reads TGTGCCAGCAGCGATGGACAGACAACTAATGAAAAACTGTTTTTT. This translates into CASSDGQTTNEKLFF.